These 5 T cell receptor beta chains were all obtained from the same sample, sequenced in a study of response to subunit inactivated influenza vaccine. TCRdb independently ran MiXCR on the RT-PCR reads; one entry per CDR3 protein. Of roughly 570,000 distinct CDR3 sequences detected, about an eighth appear once; the ten largest clones hold around 13%. Sequenced here: PBMCs from blood, sampled roughly 45 days after vaccination. These receptor sequences come from a man aged 45-65 years who received an inactivated influenza vaccine.

This clonotype was observed many times. V usage is TRBV20-1 and J usage is TRBJ1-1; possibly TRBD1 for D (6 bases). Germline V gene sequence: CDR1 DFQATT, CDR2 SNEGSKA (reference sequence). V lost 6 bases, J lost 4 bases, and 12 bases lay in between. The CDR3 runs 12 residues. CDR3 loop: CSALRGGTEAFF. The CDR3, as DNA: TGCAGTGCCCTGAGGGGGGGCACTGAAGCTTTCTTT.

The CDR3 bases are TGCGCCAGCAGCCAAGATGGACTAGCGGACCGTGCGGGTAATGAGCAGTTCTTC. Its protein is CASSQDGLADRAGNEQFF. The V gene is TRBV4-3, the J gene TRBJ2-1; 10 bases match TRBD2. CDR3 length equals 18 residues. Losses at the gene ends were 0 bases for V and 7 bases for J; bases not matched to a gene: 12. The germline V gene has CDR1 LGHNA and CDR2 YSLEER.

In this sample, this clonotype turned up a few times. The CDR3 bases are TGTGCCAGCAGCTTAGACGGCGTCTATGGCTACACCTTC. It codes for CASSLDGVYGYTF. The chain has TRBV7-2 and TRBJ1-2; D remains unclear. The CDR3 is 13 residues long. Germline CDR1 SGHTA, CDR2 FQGNSA. V dropped 1 base and J dropped 4 bases, with 7 bases sitting between them.

This clonotype was counted a few times. The gene calls are TRBV5-6 and TRBJ2-1, with TRBD2 identical over 10 bases. The V gene end was trimmed by 0 bases and the J gene end by 0 bases; junction bases not matched to a gene: 6. This CDR3 region has 18 residues. Germline-derived CDR1 and CDR2 are SGHDT and YYEEEE. This CDR3 reads CASSLVLAGARSYNEQFF. CDR3 nucleotide sequence: TGTGCCAGCAGCTTGGTGCTAGCGGGGGCCCGCTCCTACAATGAGCAGTTCTTC.

Turning to this clonotype: Germline is not matched at one junction end, which may reflect a read error. The V call is TRBV6-1, the J call TRBJ2-3, with D perhaps TRBD1 or TRBD2 (5 bases each). CDR3 length: 15 residues. Germline CDR1 and CDR2: MNHNS and SASEGT. This CDR3 reads CASTITRDPQDAQYF. The CDR3 DNA sequence: TGTGCCAGCACCATTACCCGGGACCCGCAAGATGCGCAGTATTTT.